In this sample, the clone carrying this T cell receptor beta chain turned up many times. The antigen remains unidentified. This specimen comes from a study of blood T cells in healthy people across ages. Study-level points and caveats: In the absence of known donor CMV status, changes in expanded clonotypes were possibly confounded. Long-lived and aged donors differed, with more naive CD4+ cells and higher diversity in the long-lived. Significant beta diversity loss was already apparent by age approximately 36, declining roughly linearly.

Trimming stripped 5 bases from V and 5 bases from J, with 15 bases between. The CDR3 extends over 14 amino acids. The germline V gene has CDR1 SEHNR and CDR2 FQNEAQ (reference sequence). Primed by a sample-barcoded 5' primer and a J-beta primer mix, a second PCR proceeded for 7 to 11 cycles. TCRdb re-called the 5' RACE reads through MiXCR, storing one row per CDR3 protein. The sample records some 320,000 distinct CDR3 sequences, 27% being singletons. Sequencing used blood. The chain has TRBV7-9 and TRBJ2-5, with a weak D call TRBD2 (5 bases). This receptor was taken from a woman between 65 and 79 years old in good health. CDR3 region: CASSIRGPEETQYF. DNA for the CDR3: TGTGCCAGCAGCATCAGAGGGCCTGAGGAGACCCAGTACTTC.